One and the same sample provided the 26 T cell receptor beta chains below, sequenced in a study of beta chain features in type 1 diabetes. TCRB transcripts that were expressed got sequenced, as all of the isolated RNA had been reverse transcribed. Sequencing used immunoSEQ multiplex PCR; TCRdb keeps in-frame clones, though not all of them. The sample has 400,000 to 550,000 clones, approximately 10% seen once. The sequenced sample consisted of naive CD4+ T cells from blood. The receptors stem from a young woman in good health.

This chain connects TRBV30 to TRBJ2-7, with D uncertain. This CDR3 contains 12 residues. V was cut by 5 bases and J by 0 bases, with 8 bases left in between. The germline V gene has CDR1 GTSNPN and CDR2 SVGIG (reference sequence). The DNA for the CDR3 is TGTGCCTGGTCTGCCAGCTCCTACGAGCAGTACTTC. It encodes CAWSASSYEQYF. The variable domain in full, with the rest retrieved from reference TRBV30 and TRBJ2-7, is SQTIHQWPATLVQPVGSPLSLECTVEGTSNPNLYWYRQAAGRGLQLLFYSVGIGQISSEVPQNLSASRPQDRQFILSSKKLLLSDSGFYLCAWSASSYEQYFGPGTRLTVT.

This chain links TRBV14 with TRBJ2-1; D gene ambiguous. Trimming pared 3 bases from V and 0 bases from J, leaving 12 bases between. CDR3 size: 16 residues. Germline V gene data show CDR1 as SGHDN and CDR2 as FVKESK. DNA of the CDR3: TGTGCCAGCAGCCACCTCCGGGCCAACTCCTACAATGAGCAGTTCTTC. As protein: CASSHLRANSYNEQFF. Complete variable domain (other parts from reference TRBV14 and TRBJ2-1): EAGVTQFPSHSVIEKGQTVTLRCDPISGHDNLYWYRRVMGKEIKFLLHFVKESKQDESGMPNNRFLAERTGGTYSTLKVQPAELEDSGVYFCASSHLRANSYNEQFFGPGTRLTVL.

This clone was seen more than once but under ten times. V usage is TRBV19 and J usage is TRBJ1-1; D unresolved. The CDR3 runs to 13 residues. Per germline, CDR1 LNHDA and CDR2 SQIVND (reference sequence). The germline V and J ends were trimmed by 10 bases and 1 base, with 13 bases remaining between them. DNA of the CDR3: TGTGCCACCTCGTGGACTAAGAACACTGAAGCTTTCTTT. Translation: CATSWTKNTEAFF.

Turning to this clone: Distinct nucleotide sequences in the sample also encode this CDR3. V is TRBV9 and J is TRBJ2-6; D possibly uses TRBD1 or TRBD2 (5 bases each). The V gene's germline CDR1 is SGDLS and CDR2 YYNGEE. V lost 1 base to trimming and J lost 2 bases, with 7 bases between them. CDR3 size: 15 residues. CDR3 residues: CASSVQGAGANVLTF. The CDR3, as DNA: TGTGCCAGCAGCGTACAGGGAGCTGGGGCCAACGTCCTGACTTTC. The full variable domain, in which reference TRBV9 and TRBJ2-6 provide the parts outside the CDR3, is DSGVTQTPKHLITATGQRVTLRCSPRSGDLSVYWYQQSLDQGLQFLIQYYNGEERAKGNILERFSAQQFPDLHSELNLSSLELGDSALYFCASSVQGAGANVLTFGAGSRLTVL.

J is TRBJ1-3 and V is TRBV5-4, with D hard to call. Trimming stripped 6 bases from V and 0 bases from J, with 13 bases between. Germline assignment: CDR1 SGHNT and CDR2 YYREEE (reference sequence). This CDR3 is built from 15 residues. The CDR3 here is CASTFRPSSGNTIYF. In DNA, the CDR3 is TGTGCCAGCACCTTCAGGCCGAGCTCTGGAAACACCATATATTTT.

This clone has only a few counts. Within the sample, other DNA sequences also encode this same CDR3. The chain combines TRBV7-2 with TRBJ2-5; maybe TRBD2 (6 bases). The CDR3 sequence is 14 residues long. Trimming pared 3 bases from V and 2 bases from J, leaving 10 bases between. CDR1 and CDR2 (germline): SGHTA, FQGNSA. For the CDR3, the DNA is TGTGCCAGCAGCTTGCGGGACCGGCAAGAGACCCAGTACTTC. This translates into CASSLRDRQETQYF.

This chain links TRBV4-3 with TRBJ2-3; D possibly matches TRBD1 or TRBD2 (5 bases each). Trimming removed 1 base from V and 6 bases from J, with 23 bases in between. This CDR3 is built from 18 residues. Germline loops: CDR1 LGHNA, CDR2 YSLEER. The CDR3 nucleotides read TGCGCCAGCAGCCAAGGAGCTCCCGGGAACCACAGGTCGGATACGCAGTATTTT. This sequence encodes CASSQGAPGNHRSDTQYF.

This clone was observed a few times. This sequence joins TRBV20-1 and TRBJ2-7; no definite D call. V dropped 0 bases and J dropped 6 bases, with 6 bases sitting between them. Germline V gene sequence: CDR1 DFQATT, CDR2 SNEGSKA (reference sequence). The CDR3 length is 11 residues. CDR3: CSARDRLEQYF. CDR3 coding DNA: TGCAGTGCTAGAGATCGTCTCGAGCAGTACTTC.

This clone occurred a few times. J is TRBJ2-3 and V is TRBV29-1, with D tentatively TRBD2 (6 bases). The germline V gene encodes CDR1 SQVTM and CDR2 ANQGSEA. The CDR3 loop spans 15 amino acids. V lost 6 bases and J 5 bases, leaving 21 bases between the germline ends. In nucleotides, the CDR3 is TGCAGCGTACCTACTAGCTACCACACGGGAGATACGCAGTATTTT. This gives the protein CSVPTSYHTGDTQYF.

This clone was detected only a few times. The chain joins TRBV7-2 to TRBJ2-1, with D possibly matching TRBD2 (6 bases). Germline lookup yields CDR1 SGHTA and CDR2 FQGNSA. Trimming took 5 bases from V and 4 from J, leaving 18 bases between them. This CDR3 is built from 16 residues. The CDR3 is CASSPQVGEVYNEQFF. Written as DNA, the CDR3 is TGTGCCAGCAGCCCCCAGGTAGGGGAGGTTTACAATGAGCAGTTCTTC.

This chain uses TRBV7-9 with TRBJ2-2, with a tentative D call TRBD1 (6 bases). CDR1 is SEHNR and CDR2 is FQNEAQ in the germline V gene (reference sequence). The V end was cut by 7 bases, the J end by 5 bases, with 14 bases between. This CDR3 region has 14 residues. DNA for the CDR3: TGTGCCAGCAACAAGCAGGGGATTACCGGGGAGCTGTTTTTT. Its protein product is CASNKQGITGELFF.

There are a few counts of this clone. Other DNA sequences of this sample code for an identical CDR3. The chain employs TRBV5-1 and TRBJ2-1; TRBD2 is a possible D gene (6 bases). With 4 bases removed from V and 3 bases from J, the gap between germline ends came to 8 bases. The germline V gene has CDR1 SGHRS and CDR2 YFSETQ. This CDR3 region has 13 residues. This chain's CDR3 is CASSLARYNEQFF. In nucleotides, the CDR3 is TGCGCCAGCAGCCTAGCGCGCTACAATGAGCAGTTCTTC.

This rearrangement joins TRBV7-2 to TRBJ2-3, with TRBD1 identical over 10 bases. Trimming cost V 5 bases and J 3 bases; bases outside gene matches: 5. CDR3 size: 15 residues. Germline values: CDR1 SGHTA, CDR2 FQGNSA. CDR3 nucleotide sequence: TGTGCCAGCAGCCCCCGGACAGGGGGGACAGATACGCAGTATTTT. Residues: CASSPRTGGTDTQYF. Using reference TRBV7-2 and TRBJ2-3 for the parts outside the CDR3, the full variable domain is GAGVSQSPSNKVTEKGKDVELRCDPISGHTALYWYRQSLGQGLEFLIYFQGNSAPDKSGLPSDRFSAERTGGSVSTLTIQRTQQEDSAVYLCASSPRTGGTDTQYFGPGTRLTVL.

This clone has more than one count but fewer than ten. The chain joins TRBV29-1 to TRBJ2-5, with 7 positions matching TRBD1. Judging by the DNA end, TRBJ2-7 fits better; the J call may be wrong. The CDR3 length is 12 residues. The germline gives CDR1 SQVTM, CDR2 ANQGSEA. CDR3 in amino acids: CSVGTGSLEQYF. The CDR3 region has the DNA TGCAGCGTTGGGACAGGATCCCTCGAGCAGTACTTC.

The gene calls are TRBV7-2 and TRBJ2-5, with D perhaps TRBD1 (5 bases). The germline gives CDR1 SGHTA, CDR2 FQGNSA. The V gene lost 6 bases and the J gene lost 1 base, with 12 bases spanning the gap. The CDR3 loop spans 14 amino acids. The CDR3: CASSQDRSQETQYF. In DNA form, the CDR3 reads TGTGCCAGCAGTCAAGACAGATCCCAAGAGACCCAGTACTTC.

This clone was found a few times. Other DNA sequences in the sample encode the same CDR3. The chain carries TRBV7-2 and TRBJ1-2, with 7 bases identical to TRBD1. J lost 5 bases, V lost 1 base, and 4 bases had no gene match. This CDR3 is built from 14 residues. Germline CDR1 and CDR2: SGHTA and FQGNSA. CDR3: CASSLDRGYYGYTF. The CDR3 DNA follows: TGTGCCAGCAGCTTAGACAGGGGTTATTATGGCTACACCTTC.

This CDR3 reads CASKRGSPYEQYF. The CDR3 bases are TGCGCCAGCAAGAGGGGAAGCCCCTACGAGCAGTACTTC. The J gene is TRBJ2-7, the V gene TRBV23-1; D is perhaps TRBD1 or TRBD2 (5 bases each). TRBV23-1 is an ORF, with its function uncertain. CDR3 length: 13 amino acids. V dropped 7 bases and J dropped 2 bases, with 12 bases sitting between them.

This clone was counted a few times. The rearrangement links TRBV2 to TRBJ2-3, with D uncertain. The germline gives CDR1 SNHLY, CDR2 FYNNEI. The CDR3 spans 13 residues. Trimming shortened V by 3 bases and J by 1 base, and 5 bases separated the two germline ends. The CDR3 loop reads CASSDDGTDTQYF. In DNA, the CDR3 is TGTGCCAGCAGTGACGACGGCACAGATACGCAGTATTTT.

This clone came up a few times. This chain uses TRBV18 with TRBJ1-4; D is uncertain. CDR1 and CDR2 from the germline V gene are KGHSH and LQKENI. There are 15 residues in the CDR3. Deletions cut 3 bases from V and 0 bases from J, with 8 bases between. CDR3 amino acids: CASSPQVSTNEKLFF. The CDR3 region has the DNA TGTGCCAGCTCACCGCAGGTGTCAACTAATGAAAAACTGTTTTTT.

This clone was counted a few times. The V gene is TRBV30, the J gene TRBJ2-1; D gene unclear. Per the germline V gene, CDR1 is GTSNPN and CDR2 is SVGIG (reference sequence). The CDR3 covers 12 residues. V lost 2 bases to trimming and J lost 8 bases, with 10 bases between them. The CDR3 loop is CAWSPASDEQFF. The CDR3 nucleotides read TGTGCCTGGAGTCCGGCCAGCGATGAGCAGTTCTTC.

This clone was seen only a few times. This chain uses TRBV7-3 with TRBJ2-7; D perhaps matches TRBD1 (6 bases). Germline CDR1 and CDR2: SGHTA and FQGTGA. The germline V and J ends were trimmed by 4 bases and 2 bases, with 12 bases remaining between them. The CDR3 totals 14 residues. This CDR3 reads CASSSSGTTYEQYF. The CDR3 region has the DNA TGTGCCAGCAGCTCATCCGGGACAACCTACGAGCAGTACTTC.

V gene TRBV7-2 combines with J gene TRBJ2-5; TRBD2 matches 9 bases. CDR1 is SGHTA, CDR2 FQGNSA, per germline. The CDR3 loop spans 14 amino acids. J gave up 5 bases and V 6 bases, and 7 bases lay outside the gene matches. The CDR3: CASRERGVYETQYF. DNA for the CDR3: TGTGCCAGCAGGGAGCGGGGGGTATATGAGACCCAGTACTTC.

Only one count was recorded for this clone. The chain has TRBV2 and TRBJ2-7, with 10 bases aligning to TRBD1. The CDR3 is made up of 12 amino acids. Losses at the gene ends were 6 bases for V and 11 bases for J; bases not matched to a gene: 7. Germline loops: CDR1 SNHLY, CDR2 FYNNEI. As DNA, the CDR3 is TGTGCCAGCAGCCCGACAGGGGGCGAAAAGTACGTC. Its protein is CASSPTGGEKYV.

This clone occurred a few times. The V call is TRBV10-3, the J call TRBJ2-1; 8 positions match TRBD2. The CDR3 extends over 14 amino acids. The germline V gene encodes CDR1 ENHRY and CDR2 SYGVKD. J gave up 4 bases and V 11 bases, and 10 bases lay outside the gene matches. For the CDR3, the DNA is TGTGCCTCCGGGGAACTAGCGGATTACAATGAGCAGTTCTTC. Its protein product is CASGELADYNEQFF.

The CDR3 here is CASSLRDSGNYGYTF. CDR3 bases: TGTGCCAGCAGCTTAAGGGACAGCGGCAACTATGGCTACACCTTC. The genes are TRBV13 and TRBJ1-2; 7 nucleotides line up with TRBD1. The CDR3 is 15 amino acids. V was pared by 2 bases and J by 2 bases, with 5 bases of the junction left unmatched. The V gene's germline CDR1 is PRHDT and CDR2 FYEKMQ (reference sequence).

J is TRBJ2-3 and V is TRBV11-3; 9 bases line up with TRBD2. Germline V gene data show CDR1 as SGHNT and CDR2 as YENEEA. This CDR3 region has 15 residues. Unmatched junction bases numbered 6, after V lost 4 bases and J lost 4 bases. The chain's CDR3 is CASSSAGGRPDTQYF. The CDR3 coding sequence is TGTGCCAGCAGCTCCGCGGGAGGGAGACCAGATACGCAGTATTTT.